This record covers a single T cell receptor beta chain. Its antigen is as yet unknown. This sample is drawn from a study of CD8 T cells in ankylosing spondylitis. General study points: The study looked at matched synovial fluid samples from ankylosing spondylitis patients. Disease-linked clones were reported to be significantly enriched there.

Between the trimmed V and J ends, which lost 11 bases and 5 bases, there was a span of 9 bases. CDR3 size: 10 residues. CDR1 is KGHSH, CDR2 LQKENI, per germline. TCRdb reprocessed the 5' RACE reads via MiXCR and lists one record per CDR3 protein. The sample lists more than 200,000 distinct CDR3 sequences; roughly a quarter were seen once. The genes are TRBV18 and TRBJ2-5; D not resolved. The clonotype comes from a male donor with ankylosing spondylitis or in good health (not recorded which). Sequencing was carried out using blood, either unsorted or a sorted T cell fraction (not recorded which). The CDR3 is CAPRTETQYF. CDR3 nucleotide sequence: TGTGCCCCCCGCACGGAGACCCAGTACTTC.